Listed below are T cell receptor beta chains from one sample, sequenced in a study of metastatic and nonmetastatic thyroid tumors. Using MiXCR, TCRdb reanalyzed the PCR reads. The table lists roughly 21,000 clones, roughly 27% of them singletons. The source material was tumor tissue. All receptors come from a male donor with papillary thyroid cancer or a benign thyroid nodule (not recorded which). Some clones in this sample may be carry-over from other donors' samples. Both conserved end residues are part of each CDR3. A D gene is named only where the DNA matches it firmly. Clone size is shown for a subset of rows, as once, few, many or a class of expanded clone.

j_call d_call clone_size v_call cdr3_aa cdr3_nt
TRBJ2-7 TRBD2 many TRBV12-3/TRBV12-4 CASSGGTSATYEQYF TGTGCCAGCAGTGGAGGGACTAGCGCCACCTACGAGCAGTACTTC
TRBJ2-3 TRBD2 few TRBV28 CASSLPGLAGEDTQYF TGTGCCAGCAGCCTCCCGGGACTAGCGGGAGAAGATACGCAGTATTTT
TRBJ2-1 TRBD2 few TRBV6-4 CASTLLAGANNEQFF TGTGCCAGCACCCTACTAGCGGGGGCCAACAATGAGCAGTTCTTC
TRBJ2-7 NA NA TRBV15 CATSRGHGGNGEQYF TGTGCCACCAGCAGAGGTCACGGGGGTAACGGCGAGCAGTACTTC
TRBJ2-3 TRBD2 once TRBV20-1 CSARRLAGESDTQYF TGCAGTGCTCGCCGACTAGCGGGAGAGTCAGATACGCAGTATTTT
TRBJ2-7 TRBD2 NA TRBV11-2 CASSLESGTSGFYEQYF TGTGCCAGCAGCTTAGAAAGCGGGACTAGCGGATTCTACGAGCAGTACTTC
TRBJ2-1 NA many TRBV5-8 CASTTAESAHNEQFF TGTGCCAGCACAACAGCGGAGTCCGCCCACAATGAGCAGTTCTTC
TRBJ2-3 NA NA TRBV18 CASSPKLEDTQYF TGTGCCAGCTCACCAAAATTAGAGGATACGCAGTATTTT
TRBJ2-7 TRBD1 NA TRBV28 CASRSTGTGTYEQYF TGTGCCAGCAGGTCTACCGGGACAGGGACCTACGAGCAGTACTTC
TRBJ2-4 NA NA TRBV12-3/TRBV12-4 CASSFRQGGSGIQYF TGTGCCAGCAGTTTTAGGCAGGGGGGTTCGGGCATTCAGTACTTC